This TCR beta chain was captured by sequencing in a study of CD8+ T cells in alopecia areata. Extracted RNA was reverse transcribed into cDNA, the sequencing template. TCRdb keeps only in-frame clones here, not all; method: immunoSEQ multiplex PCR. The sample has under 150,000 clones, less than 65% seen once. Germline V gives CDR1 MGHDK, CDR2 SYGVNS. CDR3 length: 13 residues. J gave up 10 bases and V 6 bases, and 7 bases lay outside the gene matches. This sequence was found in a human donor in good health. The rearrangement links TRBV25-1 to TRBJ1-2; 11 nucleotides align to TRBD1. Sequences were obtained from CD8+ T cells sorted from blood. The CDR3 bases are TGTGCCAGCAGCCCTGGGACAGGGGGTCCCTACACCTTC. Its protein product is CASSPGTGGPYTF.